This T cell receptor (beta chain) was found in a study of blood T cell repertoires in COVID-19. Turning to the study itself: COVID-19 samples collected from the United States, Italy and Spain covered acute and convalescent phases. Nucleic acid was either cDNA or gDNA, and it came from T cells, B-cell-depleted T cells, or PBMCs.

Germline V gene lookup returns CDR1 SGHNT and CDR2 YYREEE (reference sequence). The CDR3 consists of 15 residues. Trimming cost V 4 bases and J 0 bases, with 12 bases left between them. Sequencing used immunoSEQ multiplex PCR; TCRdb keeps in-frame clones, though not all of them. Among under 200,000 clones, 75% to 95% were seen once, and the ten largest hold approximately 0.5%. The TCR sequence derives from a man between 45 and 60 years old with acute or convalescent COVID-19. Specimen: peripheral blood. This chain links TRBV5-4 with TRBJ2-3; weak D call: TRBD2 (6 bases). The CDR3 bases are TGTGCCAGCAGCCCGCGGGGCGCTAGCACAGATACGCAGTATTTT. Amino acid sequence: CASSPRGASTDTQYF.